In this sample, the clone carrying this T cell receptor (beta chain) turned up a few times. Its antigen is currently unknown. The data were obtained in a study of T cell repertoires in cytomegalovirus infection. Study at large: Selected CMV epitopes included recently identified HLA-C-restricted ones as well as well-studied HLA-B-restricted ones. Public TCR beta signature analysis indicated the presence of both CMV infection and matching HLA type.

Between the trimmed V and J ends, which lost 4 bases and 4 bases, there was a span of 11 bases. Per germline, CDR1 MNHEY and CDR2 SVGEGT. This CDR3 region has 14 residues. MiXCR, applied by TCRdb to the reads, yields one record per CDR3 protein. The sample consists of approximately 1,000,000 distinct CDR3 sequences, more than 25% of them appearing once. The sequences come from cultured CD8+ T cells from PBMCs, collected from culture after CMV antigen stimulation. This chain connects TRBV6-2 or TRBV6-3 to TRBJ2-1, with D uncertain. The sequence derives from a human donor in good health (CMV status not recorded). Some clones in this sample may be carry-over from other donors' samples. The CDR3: CASSFLWGYNEQFF. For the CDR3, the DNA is TGTGCCAGCAGTTTCCTCTGGGGTTACAATGAGCAGTTCTTC.